This entry concerns a single T cell receptor beta chain. The data derive from a study of blood T cell repertoires in COVID-19. TCRdb's table, derived via immunoSEQ multiplex PCR, lists solely in-frame clones and lacks some. The table shows about 280,000 clones, with roughly four fifths occurring only once. After removal of 9 bases from V and 0 bases from J, the junction contained 0 bases not matched to a gene. The CDR3 has 13 amino acids. Germline assignment: CDR1 KGHDR and CDR2 SFDVKD. The sequenced sample consisted of PBMCs or T cells enriched from blood (not recorded which). The source is a man aged 40-49 years who had been exposed to COVID-19. The chain uses TRBV24-1 and TRBJ2-2; 7 bases fit TRBD2. The CDR3 nucleotides are TGTGCCACCGCGGGGGCGAACACCGGGGAGCTGTTTTTT. This sequence encodes CATAGANTGELFF.